Listed below are T cell receptor beta chains from one sample, sequenced in a study of cytomegalovirus exposure and HLA in healthy donors. Using immunoSEQ multiplex PCR, the repertoire was profiled, and TCRdb retains in-frame clones only, with some absent. This sample has under 250,000 clones, with around 78% found just once. The sample consisted of PBMCs. The source of these receptors is a woman between 18 and 29 years old in good health and CMV-seronegative. The CDR3 runs from the conserved cysteine through the conserved F or W. The listing skips clone size in some rows; elsewhere it reads once, few, many or a size class.

j_call	v_call	cdr3_length	clone_size	cdr3_aa
TRBJ1-3	TRBV4-2	14	few	CASSQVGDGNTIYF
TRBJ1-1	TRBV6-6	13	.	CASSYDMNTEAFF
TRBJ2-2	TRBV9	15	.	CASGEVPGGPGELFF
TRBJ2-1	TRBV6-6	16	.	CASSYSKQGPYNEQFF
TRBJ2-3	TRBV6-1	15	.	CASTSGGADTDTQYF
TRBJ2-2	TRBV29-1	15	.	CSVGPSGAGTGELFF
TRBJ2-3	TRBV5-1	15	.	CASSLEGGTPDTQYF
TRBJ2-7	TRBV28	15	.	CASSFPGTGSYEQYF
TRBJ2-3	TRBV5-6	18	.	CASSPLGSGGMPLNTQYF
TRBJ1-1	TRBV5-1	14	once	CASSSPTGKPEAFF
TRBJ2-4	TRBV20-1	11	.	CRLVAKNIQYF
TRBJ1-1	TRBV11-2	14	.	CASSVTGRNTEAFF
TRBJ1-1	TRBV4-1	15	.	CASSPQKGLNAEAFF
TRBJ2-5	TRBV5-1	15	.	CASSVSGTGKETQYF
TRBJ2-2	TRBV6-5	13	.	CASSRDSTGELFF
TRBJ2-1	TRBV5-4	13	few	CASSLPSGGEQFF